This TCR beta chain was sequenced for a study of CD8 T cells in ankylosing spondylitis. Each CDR3 protein gets one entry after TCRdb re-called the 5' RACE reads with MiXCR. The sample includes approximately 240,000 distinct CDR3 sequences, roughly a quarter seen only once; the top ten take roughly 0.6%. The study, taken as a whole, reports: Reportedly, disease-linked clones are significantly enriched in ankylosing spondylitis patients' matched synovial fluid.

The sample holds a few counts of this clonotype. Its antigen is undetermined. The CDR3 has 15 residues. The V segment lost 6 bases and the J segment 6 bases; nucleotides outside the gene matches: 10. Germline values: CDR1 MGHDK, CDR2 SYGVNS. The sample comprised blood, either unsorted or a sorted T cell fraction (not recorded which). This chain joins TRBV25-1 and TRBJ2-1; TRBD2 agrees at 8 bases. This TCR came from a male donor with ankylosing spondylitis or in good health (not recorded which). In DNA, the CDR3 is TGTGCCAGCAGCCCCGGGGGGGCCGCTACCAATGAGCAGTTCTTC. It translates to CASSPGGAATNEQFF.